Following are 2 T cell receptor beta chains from one sample sequenced in a study of regulatory T cells in long-lasting Graves disease. Time point reported: persistent/refractory GD, antithyroid drugs over 5 years with positive TRAb. PBMC-extracted RNA yielded the TCR library. Sequencing libraries for TCR beta were prepared with iRepertoire HTBI primers and Arm-PCR of CDR3 regions. TCRdb ran MiXCR on the multiplex PCR reads and lists one entry per CDR3 protein. The sample lists roughly 500,000 distinct CDR3 sequences; roughly 21% were seen once. The specimen was peripheral blood mononuclear cells (PBMCs), collected when the disease was refractory, from a patient treated with antithyroid drugs. Source of these receptors: a female donor with Graves disease.

The chain has TRBV7-2 and TRBJ2-6; D is ambiguous. The V and J ends lost 5 bases and 3 bases respectively, with 11 bases between them. Germline assignment: CDR1 SGHTA and CDR2 FQGNSA. The CDR3 loop spans 15 amino acids. The CDR3 DNA follows: TGTGCCAGCAGCCAATGGGCGCATGGGGCCAACGTCCTGACTTTC. This encodes CASSQWAHGANVLTF.

V gene TRBV5-6 combines with J gene TRBJ2-7; 10 bases map to TRBD1. Germline V CDR1 and CDR2: SGHDT, YYEEEE. Trimming took 4 bases from V and 3 from J; bases not matched to a gene: 7. There are 15 residues in the CDR3. The CDR3 DNA is TGTGCCAGCAGCGCGGGACAGGGGTCGTTCTACGAGCAGTACTTC. Translating gives CASSAGQGSFYEQYF.